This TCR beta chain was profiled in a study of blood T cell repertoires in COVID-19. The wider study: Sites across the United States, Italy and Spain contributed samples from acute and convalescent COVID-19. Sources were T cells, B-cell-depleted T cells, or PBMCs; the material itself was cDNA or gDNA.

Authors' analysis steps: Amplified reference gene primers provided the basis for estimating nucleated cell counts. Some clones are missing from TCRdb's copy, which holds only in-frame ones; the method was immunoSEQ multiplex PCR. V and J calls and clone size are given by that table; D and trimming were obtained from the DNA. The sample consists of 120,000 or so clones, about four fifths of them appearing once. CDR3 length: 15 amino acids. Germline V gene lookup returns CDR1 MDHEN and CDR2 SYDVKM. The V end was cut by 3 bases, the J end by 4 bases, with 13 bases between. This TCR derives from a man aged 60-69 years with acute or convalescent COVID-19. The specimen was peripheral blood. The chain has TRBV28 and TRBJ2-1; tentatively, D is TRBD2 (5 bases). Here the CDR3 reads CASSFGGSLYNEQFF. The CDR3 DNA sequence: TGTGCCAGCAGTTTCGGCGGGTCCTTATACAATGAGCAGTTCTTC.